Listed below are T cell receptor beta chains from one sample, sequenced in a study of a mutant IDH1 vaccine in newly diagnosed glioma. No antigen has been identified for these receptors. Measured with immunoSEQ multiplex PCR; TCRdb has only the in-frame clones, and not every one. The profile shows 82,000 or so clones, approximately 85% of them singletons. This sample comprised PBMCs, obtained from a glioma patient whose treatment included an IDH1 peptide vaccine. The receptor source for this set is a man younger than 45 with glioma. Some clones in this sample may be carry-over from other donors' samples. The CDR3 runs from the conserved cysteine through the conserved F or W. Fields, in order: V gene, J gene, clone size, D gene, CDR3 length, CDR3 DNA, CDR3 protein. A D gene is named only where the DNA matches it firmly. Size tells how often a clone was seen (once, few, many) or the class of an expanded clone, and some rows leave it out.

V: TRBV2; J: TRBJ2-5; size: .; D: TRBD1; length: 15; DNA: TGTGCCAGCGGAAAGGGGACAGGGGGATCAGAGACCCAGTACTTC; CDR3: CASGKGTGGSETQYF
V: TRBV5-1; J: TRBJ1-1; size: .; D: TRBD1; length: 17; DNA: TGCGCCAGCAGCCTTGGGGACAGCCAACAAATGAACACTGAAGCTTTCTTT; CDR3: CASSLGDSQQMNTEAFF
V: TRBV5-1; J: TRBJ2-3; size: few; D: .; length: 16; DNA: TGCGCCAGCAGCCCGGAGGGACTTACGGGGGCAGATACGCAGTATTTT; CDR3: CASSPEGLTGADTQYF
V: TRBV6-4; J: TRBJ2-1; size: .; D: .; length: 16; DNA: TGTGCCAGCAGTGACTGGCAGGTTGATTCCTACAATGAGCAGTTCTTC; CDR3: CASSDWQVDSYNEQFF
V: TRBV19; J: TRBJ1-6; size: .; D: TRBD1; length: 13; DNA: TGTGCCGCGCAGGGGGCCTATAATTCACCCCTCCACTTT; CDR3: CAAQGAYNSPLHF
V: TRBV28; J: TRBJ2-2; size: .; D: TRBD1; length: 14; DNA: TGTGCCAGCAGTTTATCAGGGGGCACCGGGGAGCTGTTTTTT; CDR3: CASSLSGGTGELFF
V: TRBV6-5; J: TRBJ2-1; size: once; D: TRBD2; length: 14; DNA: TGTGCCAGCAGGGTAGCGGGAGGGATCAATGAGCAGTTCTTC; CDR3: CASRVAGGINEQFF
V: TRBV4-1; J: TRBJ1-6; size: .; D: .; length: 18; DNA: TGCGCCAGCAGCCAAGTATTAAACAGTGACTTTTTTGGTTCACCCCTCCACTTT; CDR3: CASSQVLNSDFFGSPLHF
V: TRBV9; J: TRBJ2-3; size: once; D: .; length: 14; DNA: TGTGCCAGCAGCGTAGCCCCTATCACAGATACGCAGTATTTT; CDR3: CASSVAPITDTQYF
V: TRBV6-6; J: TRBJ1-1; size: .; D: .; length: 13; DNA: TGTGCCAGCAGCACACTGTATGGTACTGAAGCTTTCTTT; CDR3: CASSTLYGTEAFF
V: TRBV19; J: TRBJ2-4; size: .; D: .; length: 13; DNA: TGTGCCAGTAGTATTACAGGGTCGGACATTCAGTACTTC; CDR3: CASSITGSDIQYF
V: TRBV7-9; J: TRBJ1-1; size: .; D: .; length: 13; DNA: TGTGCCAGCAGCTTGGACAGTCTAACTGAAGCTTTCTTT; CDR3: CASSLDSLTEAFF
V: TRBV5-1; J: TRBJ2-5; size: once; D: .; length: 15; DNA: TGCGCCAGCAGCGCCTTTACAGCCCCACGAGAGACCCAGTACTTC; CDR3: CASSAFTAPRETQYF
V: TRBV5-4; J: TRBJ2-1; size: .; D: .; length: 16; DNA: TGTGCCAGCAGCTTGGGGGGGCAGGGTGGTTACAATGAGCAGTTCTTC; CDR3: CASSLGGQGGYNEQFF
V: TRBV30; J: TRBJ2-3; size: .; D: .; length: 12; DNA: TGTGCCTGGGCCGGGAGCACAGATACGCAGTATTTT; CDR3: CAWAGSTDTQYF
V: TRBV18; J: TRBJ1-5; size: .; D: .; length: 14; DNA: TGTGCCAGCTCACCAGGGGGTCTAGGTCAGCCCCAGCATTTT; CDR3: CASSPGGLGQPQHF
V: TRBV28; J: TRBJ2-7; size: .; D: .; length: 11; DNA: TGTGCCACCTCGGACCCCTACGAGCAGTACTTC; CDR3: CATSDPYEQYF
V: TRBV5-6; J: TRBJ1-1; size: .; D: .; length: 15; DNA: TGTGCCAGCAGCGTTAGGCCAGGATGGAACACTGAAGCTTTCTTT; CDR3: CASSVRPGWNTEAFF
V: TRBV9; J: TRBJ2-3; size: .; D: .; length: 14; DNA: TGTGCCAGCGCTGGAACCTCCTGGGCAGATACGCAGTATTTT; CDR3: CASAGTSWADTQYF
V: TRBV11-1; J: TRBJ2-7; size: .; D: .; length: 15; DNA: TGTGCCAGCAGCTTAGTTCCGGTCAATCCTTACGAGCAGTACTTC; CDR3: CASSLVPVNPYEQYF
V: TRBV6-5; J: TRBJ1-2; size: .; D: .; length: 12; DNA: TGTGCCAGCAGACCGCGAAACTATGGCTACACCTTC; CDR3: CASRPRNYGYTF
V: TRBV27; J: TRBJ1-5; size: .; D: .; length: 15; DNA: TGTGCCAGCAGATCTCGGACAGATAGCAATCAGCCCCAGCATTTT; CDR3: CASRSRTDSNQPQHF
V: TRBV5-1; J: TRBJ2-3; size: .; D: TRBD2; length: 15; DNA: TGCGCCAGCAGCCAGGGACTAGCGGGAGGAGATACGCAGTATTTT; CDR3: CASSQGLAGGDTQYF
V: TRBV28; J: TRBJ1-6; size: .; D: TRBD1; length: 15; DNA: TGTGCCAGCAGTTCCGGGACAGGGGCTCGTTCACCCCTCCACTTT; CDR3: CASSSGTGARSPLHF
V: TRBV5-1; J: TRBJ2-1; size: once; D: TRBD2; length: 15; DNA: TGCGCCAGCAGCTCCGGGACTAACCTACACAATGAGCAGTTCTTC; CDR3: CASSSGTNLHNEQFF
V: TRBV11-2; J: TRBJ2-7; size: .; D: .; length: 15; DNA: TGTGCCAGCAGCTTAGCCGCGACGTCGTCCTACGAGCAGTACTTC; CDR3: CASSLAATSSYEQYF
V: TRBV29-1; J: TRBJ1-6; size: .; D: TRBD1; length: 12; DNA: TGCAGCGTCGGGACAGGAGATTCACCCCTCCACTTT; CDR3: CSVGTGDSPLHF
V: TRBV7-9; J: TRBJ2-1; size: once; D: TRBD1; length: 16; DNA: TGTGCCAGCAGCTTCAGACAGGGTGGGGCCCTTAATGAGCAGTTCTTC; CDR3: CASSFRQGGALNEQFF
V: TRBV30; J: TRBJ2-7; size: .; D: .; length: 16; DNA: TGTGCCCGGAGCGCGGAATACGGCGGGCCCCTTTACGAGCAGTACTTC; CDR3: CARSAEYGGPLYEQYF
V: TRBV7-3; J: TRBJ2-5; size: once; D: TRBD2; length: 18; DNA: TGTGCCAGCAGCTTAAATGGGGGGCACACTAGCGGACAAGAGACCCAGTACTTC; CDR3: CASSLNGGHTSGQETQYF
V: TRBV9; J: TRBJ1-5; size: few; D: .; length: 12; DNA: TGTGCCAGCAGCACCCGTGAGGGGCCCCAGCATTTT; CDR3: CASSTREGPQHF
V: TRBV18; J: TRBJ1-1; size: .; D: .; length: 13; DNA: TGTGCCAGCTCACCCTCAGATAGGGCTGAAGCTTTCTTT; CDR3: CASSPSDRAEAFF
V: TRBV5-6; J: TRBJ2-3; size: .; D: .; length: 17; DNA: TGTGCCAGCAGCTCAACTGGCGCGTCGGGAGCGACAGATACGCAGTATTTT; CDR3: CASSSTGASGATDTQYF
V: TRBV2; J: TRBJ1-5; size: few; D: .; length: 12; DNA: TGTGCCAGCAGGGACAGTAATCAGCCCCAGCATTTT; CDR3: CASRDSNQPQHF
V: TRBV18; J: TRBJ2-7; size: .; D: .; length: 12; DNA: TGTGCCAGCTCACCACCTTCCTACGAGCAGTACTTC; CDR3: CASSPPSYEQYF
V: TRBV7-9; J: TRBJ2-1; size: .; D: TRBD2; length: 16; DNA: TGTGCCAGCAGCCCGGGACTAGCCTTTCTTTACAATGAGCAGTTCTTC; CDR3: CASSPGLAFLYNEQFF
V: TRBV9; J: TRBJ2-1; size: .; D: TRBD2; length: 16; DNA: TGTGCCAGCAGCGTAGGATTGACTAGCGGGAGCTATGAGCAGTTCTTC; CDR3: CASSVGLTSGSYEQFF
V: TRBV5-1; J: TRBJ2-7; size: .; D: TRBD1; length: 16; DNA: TGCGCCAGCAGCTTGCGGGGCCCGGACAGGGGAGATGAGCAGTACTTC; CDR3: CASSLRGPDRGDEQYF
V: TRBV7-9; J: TRBJ2-7; size: .; D: TRBD1; length: 14; DNA: TGTGCCAGCAGCTTAGCCGACAGGGGGCTCGAGCAGTACTTC; CDR3: CASSLADRGLEQYF
V: TRBV28; J: TRBJ2-7; size: .; D: .; length: 16; DNA: TGTGCCAGCAGTCCCCTTCGAGCGGAACTTAGCTACGAGCAGTACTTC; CDR3: CASSPLRAELSYEQYF
V: TRBV21-1; J: TRBJ2-7; size: .; D: .; length: 15; DNA: TGTGCCAGCAACCGGGACAGGCAAAAATTCTACGAGCAGTACTTC; CDR3: CASNRDRQKFYEQYF
V: TRBV7-3; J: TRBJ2-1; size: .; D: .; length: 20; DNA: TGTGCCAGCAGCTTAAACCCCCTCTCAGGGTACGGAATCTCCTACAATGAGCAGTTCTTC; CDR3: CASSLNPLSGYGISYNEQFF
V: TRBV27; J: TRBJ2-7; size: few; D: TRBD1; length: 18; DNA: TGTGCCAGCAGCCGGAGCCCCCTGGGACAGGGGGTTACCTACGAGCAGTACTTC; CDR3: CASSRSPLGQGVTYEQYF
V: TRBV2; J: TRBJ2-7; size: .; D: TRBD1; length: 14; DNA: TGTGCCAGCAGCCGGGACAGGGTCTCCTACGAGCAGTACTTC; CDR3: CASSRDRVSYEQYF
V: TRBV7-9; J: TRBJ1-6; size: .; D: .; length: 15; DNA: TGTGCCAGCAGATCCGGACATCCCAATAATTCACCCCTCCACTTT; CDR3: CASRSGHPNNSPLHF
V: TRBV10-3; J: TRBJ2-2; size: .; D: TRBD2; length: 16; DNA: TGTGCCATCAGTGCGAGGCTAGCGGGAAACCCCGGGGAGCTGTTTTTT; CDR3: CAISARLAGNPGELFF
V: TRBV6-6; J: TRBJ2-5; size: .; D: .; length: 11; DNA: TGTGCCAGCAGTTACCGGGAGACCCAGTACTTC; CDR3: CASSYRETQYF
V: TRBV2; J: TRBJ2-5; size: .; D: .; length: 15; DNA: TGTGCCAGCAGGGTGGGGACACCATCGGGGGAGACCCAGTACTTC; CDR3: CASRVGTPSGETQYF
V: TRBV2; J: TRBJ2-4; size: .; D: TRBD2; length: 17; DNA: TGTGCCAGCCTCACTAGCGGGACAGCCCTAGCCAAAAACATTCAGTACTTC; CDR3: CASLTSGTALAKNIQYF
V: TRBV5-1; J: TRBJ1-2; size: .; D: .; length: 15; DNA: TGCGCCAGCAGCTTGGCCGAGGGCAGGGTGGCCGGCTACACCTTC; CDR3: CASSLAEGRVAGYTF
V: TRBV28; J: TRBJ1-2; size: .; D: .; length: 13; DNA: TGTGCCAGCAGTCCAGGACGTATCGATGGCTACACCTTC; CDR3: CASSPGRIDGYTF
V: TRBV6-6; J: TRBJ1-1; size: .; D: .; length: 14; DNA: TGTGCCAGCAGTTACTCGGTAGGGTACACTGAAGCTTTCTTT; CDR3: CASSYSVGYTEAFF
V: TRBV7-7; J: TRBJ2-5; size: .; D: TRBD1; length: 15; DNA: TGTGCCAGCAGCCGGGACAGGGGGTCCCAAGAGACCCAGTACTTC; CDR3: CASSRDRGSQETQYF
V: TRBV30; J: TRBJ2-3; size: .; D: TRBD1; length: 14; DNA: TGTGCCTGGAGCCCGGGACAGGGGAGAGATACGCAGTATTTT; CDR3: CAWSPGQGRDTQYF
V: TRBV2; J: TRBJ2-2; size: .; D: TRBD2; length: 20; DNA: TGTGCCAGCAGTGACGGACTAGCGGGGTTAAATATGGGGAACACCGGGGAGCTGTTTTTT; CDR3: CASSDGLAGLNMGNTGELFF
V: TRBV29-1; J: TRBJ2-7; size: .; D: .; length: 13; DNA: TGCAGCATAACATATACGGGGTCAGACGAGCAGTACTTC; CDR3: CSITYTGSDEQYF
V: TRBV5-1; J: TRBJ2-1; size: .; D: TRBD2; length: 15; DNA: TGCGCCAGCAGCATAACTAGCGGGGAACAGGCTGAGCAGTTCTTC; CDR3: CASSITSGEQAEQFF
V: TRBV2; J: TRBJ2-7; size: .; D: .; length: 15; DNA: TGTGCCAGCAGTTACCGGGTCTCGGCTAACTACGAGCAGTACTTC; CDR3: CASSYRVSANYEQYF